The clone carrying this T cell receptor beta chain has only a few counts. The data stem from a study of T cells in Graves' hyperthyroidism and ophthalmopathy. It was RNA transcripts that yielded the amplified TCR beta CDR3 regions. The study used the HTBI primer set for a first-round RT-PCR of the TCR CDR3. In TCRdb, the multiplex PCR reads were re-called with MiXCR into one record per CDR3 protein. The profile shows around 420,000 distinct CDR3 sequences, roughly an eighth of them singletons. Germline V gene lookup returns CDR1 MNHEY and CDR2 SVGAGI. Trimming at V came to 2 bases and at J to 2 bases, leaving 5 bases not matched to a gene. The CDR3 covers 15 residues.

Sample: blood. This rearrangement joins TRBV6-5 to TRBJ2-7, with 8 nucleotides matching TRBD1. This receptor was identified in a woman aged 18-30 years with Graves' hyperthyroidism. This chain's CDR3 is CASSYGRTGPYEQYF. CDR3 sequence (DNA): TGTGCCAGCAGTTACGGGAGGACAGGGCCCTACGAGCAGTACTTC.